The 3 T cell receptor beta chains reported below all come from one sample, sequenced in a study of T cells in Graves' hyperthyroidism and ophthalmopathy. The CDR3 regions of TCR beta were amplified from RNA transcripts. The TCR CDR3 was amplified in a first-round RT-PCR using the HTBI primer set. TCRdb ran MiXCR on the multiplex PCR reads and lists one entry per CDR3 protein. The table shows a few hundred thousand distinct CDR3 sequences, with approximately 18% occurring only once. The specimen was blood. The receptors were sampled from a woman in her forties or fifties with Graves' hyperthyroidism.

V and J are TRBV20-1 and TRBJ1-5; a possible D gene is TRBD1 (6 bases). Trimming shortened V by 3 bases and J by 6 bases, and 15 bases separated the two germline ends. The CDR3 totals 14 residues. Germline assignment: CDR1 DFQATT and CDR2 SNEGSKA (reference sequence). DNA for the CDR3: TGCAGTGCTAGGCCCACAGGGCCCGGTCAGCCCCAGCATTTT. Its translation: CSARPTGPGQPQHF.

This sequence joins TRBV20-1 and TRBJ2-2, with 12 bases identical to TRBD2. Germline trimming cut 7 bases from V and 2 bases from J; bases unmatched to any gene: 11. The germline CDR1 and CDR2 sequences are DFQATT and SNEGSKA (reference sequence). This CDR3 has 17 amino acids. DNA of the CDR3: TGCAGTGTCCCAGCGGGACTAGCGGGCCGTAACACCGGGGAGCTGTTTTTT. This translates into CSVPAGLAGRNTGELFF.

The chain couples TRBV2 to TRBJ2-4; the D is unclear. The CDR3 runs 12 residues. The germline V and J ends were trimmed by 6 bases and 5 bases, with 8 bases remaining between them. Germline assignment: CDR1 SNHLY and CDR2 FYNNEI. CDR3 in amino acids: CASSPTENIQYF. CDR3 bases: TGTGCCAGCAGCCCCACAGAAAACATTCAGTACTTC.